The present entry profiles one TCR beta chain with its context. Its antigen is not identified. The CDR3 is 14 residues long. From germline, CDR1 is WNHNN and CDR2 SYGVQD (reference sequence). Trimming cost V 3 bases and J 5 bases; bases outside gene matches: 3. Each CDR3 protein is one row after TCRdb ran MiXCR on the RT-PCR reads. The table shows 4,500 to 5,000 distinct CDR3 sequences, with about three quarters occurring only once. These data belong to a study of yellow fever vaccine responses in identical twins. Findings of the study overall: After vaccination, twins' T cell response reportedly seemed partly convergent, partly personalized.

This chain joins TRBV10-1 and TRBJ2-1; TRBD1 matches at 8 bases. The source is a young woman who received the yellow fever vaccine. The source material was T cells from blood (PBMCs), unsorted or a sorted subset (not recorded which), sampled before or after yellow fever vaccination (not recorded which). The CDR3 loop reads CASSEGGQDNEQFF. CDR3 bases: TGCGCCAGCAGTGAAGGGGGACAGGACAATGAGCAGTTCTTC.